A single sample is the source of the 9 T cell receptor beta chains below, sequenced in a study of T cells in Graves' hyperthyroidism and ophthalmopathy. From RNA transcripts, TCR beta CDR3 regions were amplified. An initial round of RT-PCR targeting the TCR CDR3 relied on the HTBI primer set. TCRdb ran MiXCR on the multiplex PCR reads and lists one entry per CDR3 protein. The table has hundreds of thousands of distinct CDR3 sequences, 15% to 20% seen once. The sample taken for sequencing was blood. The origin of the receptors is a woman aged 40 to 50 with Graves' ophthalmopathy.

This sequence joins TRBV7-9 and TRBJ2-1; 10 positions agree with TRBD2. V shed 5 bases and J 6 bases; nucleotides not matched to a gene: 10. Germline CDR1 SEHNR, CDR2 FQNEAQ (reference sequence). The CDR3 runs 16 residues. CDR3: CASSHPSGSRSNEQFF. Here the CDR3 DNA reads TGTGCCAGCAGCCACCCTAGCGGGAGTAGAAGCAATGAGCAGTTCTTC.

The chain has TRBV7-2 and TRBJ1-2, with unresolved D. Per the germline V gene, CDR1 is SGHTA and CDR2 is FQGNSA. V gave up 3 bases and J gave up 2 bases, with 19 bases separating them. The CDR3 covers 17 residues. The CDR3 is CASSLITGPRLNYGYTF. DNA of the CDR3: TGTGCCAGCAGCTTGATCACCGGGCCCCGTTTAAACTATGGCTACACCTTC.

This clonotype appeared a few times. This chain connects TRBV4-3 to TRBJ1-1; D remains unclear. Germline CDR1 reads LGHNA; CDR2 reads YSLEER. The CDR3 runs to 14 residues. V dropped 3 bases and J dropped 4 bases, with 12 bases sitting between them. CDR3 nucleotide sequence: TGCGCCAGCAGCCAGAATAAGGGATTCACTGAAGCTTTCTTT. This gives the protein CASSQNKGFTEAFF.

This clonotype was seen a few times. The chain carries TRBV25-1 and TRBJ2-6, with 7 bases lining up with TRBD2. After removal of 2 bases from V and 3 bases from J, the junction contained 13 bases not matched to a gene. Germline lookup yields CDR1 MGHDK and CDR2 SYGVNS. The CDR3 runs 19 residues. The CDR3 protein is CASSETLGGVGGGANVLTF. As DNA, the CDR3 is TGTGCCAGCAGTGAAACCCTGGGAGGGGTAGGCGGTGGGGCCAACGTCCTGACTTTC.

This clonotype has a count of ten or more. The genes are TRBV6-2 or TRBV6-3 and TRBJ2-5; D not resolved. Per the germline V gene, CDR1 is MNHEY and CDR2 is SVGEGT. The V and J ends lost 2 bases and 0 bases respectively, with 4 bases between them. The CDR3 runs to 13 residues. As DNA, the CDR3 is TGTGCCAGCAGTTACCTGTACCAAGAGACCCAGTACTTC. It translates to CASSYLYQETQYF.

The chain links TRBV4-1 to TRBJ1-3; D uncertain. V lost 2 bases to trimming and J lost 3 bases, with 5 bases between them. CDR1 and CDR2 from the germline V gene are MGHRA and YSYEKL. CDR3 length equals 13 residues. CDR3 residues: CASSQYDGNTIYF. The CDR3 bases are TGCGCCAGCAGCCAATACGATGGAAACACCATATATTTT.

Details on this clonotype: A much bigger clone sits one base away, suggesting this may be a read error. V and J are TRBV6-1 and TRBJ2-5; D tentatively reads TRBD1 or TRBD2 (5 bases each). The J call may be in error: the DNA end matches TRBJ2-1 better. Per germline, CDR1 MNHNS and CDR2 SASEGT. This CDR3 has 13 amino acids. The CDR3 DNA follows: TGTGCCAGCACCCGGGACGTACAGGAGACCCAGTTCTTC. Protein product: CASTRDVQETQFF.

This clonotype came up many times. The gene calls are TRBV2 and TRBJ2-5; 9 bases match TRBD1. Germline-derived CDR1 and CDR2 are SNHLY and FYNNEI. J gave up 4 bases and V 7 bases, and 7 bases lay outside the gene matches. The CDR3 is 14 amino acids. The CDR3 bases are TGTGCCAGCACTACGGACAGGGGAGGAGAGACCCAGTACTTC. Protein: CASTTDRGGETQYF. Based on the CDR3 plus reference TRBV2 and TRBJ2-5, the full variable domain is EPEVTQTPSHQVTQMGQEVILRCVPISNHLYFYWYRQILGQKVEFLVSFYNNEISEKSEIFDDQFSVERPDGSNFTLKIRSTKLEDSAMYFCASTTDRGGETQYFGPGTRLLVL.

Remarks on this clonotype: The junction does not match germline at one end; this may be a read error. V gene TRBV7-3 combines with J gene TRBJ2-5, with TRBD1 as a possible D gene (5 bases). Germline V gene lookup returns CDR1 SGHTA and CDR2 FQGTGA. The CDR3 contains 13 residues. The CDR3 loop reads CAGSSHKGETQYF. The CDR3 coding sequence is TGTGCCGGCAGCTCTCACAAGGGGGAGACCCAGTACTTC.